The clone carrying this TCR beta chain was seen many times. No antigen is known for it. Exclusions: uncontrolled infection, other autoimmune disease, pregnancy, lactation. Clinical symptoms, serum thyroxine, TRAb, thyroid ultrasound and orbital computed tomography informed diagnoses. This specimen belongs to a study of T cells in Graves' hyperthyroidism and ophthalmopathy. Trimming removed 2 bases at V and 4 bases at J, with 10 bases between. The CDR3 sequence is 14 residues long. Germline CDR1 KGHDR, CDR2 SFDVKD. Study findings and constraints: Most thyroid clonotypes expanded above 0.001 appeared in blood too. For ophthalmopathy, model prediction preceded onset by a median around 7 months.

Amplified regions were TCR beta CDR3 sequences from RNA transcripts. HTBI primers were used for first-round RT-PCR of the TCR CDR3. TCRdb independently ran MiXCR on the multiplex PCR reads; one entry per CDR3 protein. Among 550,000 to 700,000 distinct CDR3 sequences listed, under 60% were seen once. The sample comprised peripheral blood or thyroid tissue (not recorded which). The genes are TRBV24-1 and TRBJ1-2, with TRBD1 as a possible D gene (5 bases). The receptor comes from an adult woman with Graves' disease, either hyperthyroidism or ophthalmopathy (not recorded which). The CDR3 reads CATSDSGGLYGYTF. CDR3 sequence (DNA): TGTGCCACCAGTGATTCCGGGGGTCTCTATGGCTACACCTTC.